This T cell receptor (beta chain) was sequenced in a study of radiotherapy plus CTLA-4 blockade in lung cancer. Generated by immunoSEQ multiplex PCR, the TCRdb table keeps only in-frame clones and is missing some. The data contain about 68,000 clones, 79% of them singletons. From germline, CDR1 is SEHNR and CDR2 FQNEAQ (reference sequence). V was clipped by 1 base and J by 10 bases; unmatched bases: 7. The CDR3 has 16 amino acids. The input for sequencing was peripheral blood, taken from a patient treated with radiotherapy plus ipilimumab. The TCR sequence derives from a human donor with non-small cell lung cancer who had a complete response to radiotherapy plus ipilimumab. The J gene is TRBJ1-6, the V gene TRBV7-9, with TRBD1 matching 10 bases. CDR3 in DNA: TGTGCCAGCAGCTTAGGAAGGACAGGGGGTACCTCACCCCTCCACTTT. Its protein product is CASSLGRTGGTSPLHF.